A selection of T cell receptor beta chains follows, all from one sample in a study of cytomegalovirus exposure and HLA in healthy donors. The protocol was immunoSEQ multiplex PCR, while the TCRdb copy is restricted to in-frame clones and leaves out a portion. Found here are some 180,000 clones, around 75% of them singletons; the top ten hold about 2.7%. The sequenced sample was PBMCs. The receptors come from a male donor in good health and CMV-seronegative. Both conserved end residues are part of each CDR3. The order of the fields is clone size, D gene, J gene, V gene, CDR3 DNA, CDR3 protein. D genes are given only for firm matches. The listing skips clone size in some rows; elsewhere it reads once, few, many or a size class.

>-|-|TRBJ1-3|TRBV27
TGTGCCAGCAGTTTGATGGGTGGGCTCTCTGGAAACACCATATATTTT
CASSLMGGLSGNTIYF
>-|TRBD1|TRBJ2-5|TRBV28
TGTGCCAGCAGACTATCTCTTGGACAGGGGACGGAGACCCAGTACTTC
CASRLSLGQGTETQYF
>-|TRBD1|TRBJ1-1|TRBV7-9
TGTGCCAGCAGCTTAACAGGGGGTATGAACACTGAAGCTTTCTTT
CASSLTGGMNTEAFF
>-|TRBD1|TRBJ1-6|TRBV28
TGTGCCAGCAGCTCCTATGGGACAGGGGTTTCACCCCTCCACTTT
CASSSYGTGVSPLHF
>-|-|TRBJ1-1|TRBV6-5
TGTGCCAGCAGTTACGGGGGGTCCGAAGCTTTCTTT
CASSYGGSEAFF
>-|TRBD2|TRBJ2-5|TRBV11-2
TGTGCCAGCAGCTTAGGACTAGCGGGACCACAAGAGACCCAGTACTTC
CASSLGLAGPQETQYF
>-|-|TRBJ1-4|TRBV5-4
TGTGCCACCTCACATGGGCCAGCAACTAATGAAAAACTGTTTTTT
CATSHGPATNEKLFF
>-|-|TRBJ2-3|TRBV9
TGTGCCAGCAGCGTCATCAGCACAGATACGCAGTATTTT
CASSVISTDTQYF
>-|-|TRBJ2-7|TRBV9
TGTGCCAGCAGCGGAGGGGGCGAGCAGTACTTC
CASSGGGEQYF
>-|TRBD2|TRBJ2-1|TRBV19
TGTGCCAGTAGTACCCCAGGACTAGCGAACAATGAGCAGTTCTTC
CASSTPGLANNEQFF
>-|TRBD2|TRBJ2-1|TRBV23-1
TGCGCCAGCCACCTCGTAGCGGGAAACAATGAGCAGTTCTTC
CASHLVAGNNEQFF
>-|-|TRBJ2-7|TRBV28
TGTGCCAGCAGTTCTTATAGCTCTGGGCAGGGGCTTAACGAGCAGTACTTC
CASSSYSSGQGLNEQYF
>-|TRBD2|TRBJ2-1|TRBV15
TGTGCCACCAGCAGATTCTTCCTTGGAACTAGCGGTTACAATGAGCAGTTCTTC
CATSRFFLGTSGYNEQFF
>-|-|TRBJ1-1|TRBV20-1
TGCAGTGCTAGAGGCACCAGGGGTACTTTCTTT
CSARGTRGTFF
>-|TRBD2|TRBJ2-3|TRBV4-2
TGTGCCAGCAGCTCCGGGCTAGCGGGTCGGGATACGCAGTATTTT
CASSSGLAGRDTQYF
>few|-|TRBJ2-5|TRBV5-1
TGCGCCAGCAGCTTGAACCGGAGAAGAGAGACCCAGTACTTC
CASSLNRRRETQYF
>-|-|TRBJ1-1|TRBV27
TGTGCCAGCAGTTGGGCAGGGAACACTGAAGCTTTCTTT
CASSWAGNTEAFF
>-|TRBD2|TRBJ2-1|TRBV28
TGTGCCAGCATCCCTATGGGGACTAGCGGGAGTGGTGAGCAGTTCTTC
CASIPMGTSGSGEQFF
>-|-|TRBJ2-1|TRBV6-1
TGTGCCAGCCAGCCCTGGACAGTCGGGCTCAATGAGCAGTTCTTC
CASQPWTVGLNEQFF
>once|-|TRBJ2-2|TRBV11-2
TGTGCCAGCAGCTTAGAGCGCTCGGGGGAGCTGTTTTTT
CASSLERSGELFF
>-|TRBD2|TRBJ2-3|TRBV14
TGTGCCAGCAGCCAAACTAGCGGGAGCGCAGATACGCAGTATTTT
CASSQTSGSADTQYF
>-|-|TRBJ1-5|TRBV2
TGTGCCAGCCGAAAAACAGGGTTCGGACAGCCCCAGCATTTT
CASRKTGFGQPQHF
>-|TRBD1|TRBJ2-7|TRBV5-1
TGCGCCAGCAGCTTGGTTCGGACAGGGTCTTACGAGCAGTACTTC
CASSLVRTGSYEQYF
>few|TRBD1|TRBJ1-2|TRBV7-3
TGTGCCAGCAGCCCCACGGGACAGGCCTATGGCTACACCTTC
CASSPTGQAYGYTF